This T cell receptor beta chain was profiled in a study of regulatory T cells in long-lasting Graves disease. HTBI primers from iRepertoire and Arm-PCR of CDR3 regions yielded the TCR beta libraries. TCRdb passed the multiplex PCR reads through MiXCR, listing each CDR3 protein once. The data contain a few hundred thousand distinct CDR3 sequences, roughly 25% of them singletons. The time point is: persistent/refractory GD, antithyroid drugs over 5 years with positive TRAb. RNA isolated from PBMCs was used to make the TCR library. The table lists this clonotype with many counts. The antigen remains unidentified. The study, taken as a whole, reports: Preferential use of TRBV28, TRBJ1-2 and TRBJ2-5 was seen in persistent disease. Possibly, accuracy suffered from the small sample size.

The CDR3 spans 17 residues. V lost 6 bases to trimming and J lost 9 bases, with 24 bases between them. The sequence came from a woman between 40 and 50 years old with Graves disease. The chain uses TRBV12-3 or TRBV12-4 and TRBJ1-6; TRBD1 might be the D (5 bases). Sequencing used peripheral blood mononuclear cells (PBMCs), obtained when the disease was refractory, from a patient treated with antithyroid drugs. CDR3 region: CASSKLRSGTDGSPLHF. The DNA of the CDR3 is TGTGCCAGCAGCAAACTTAGGTCCGGGACCGATGGTTCACCCCTCCACTTT.